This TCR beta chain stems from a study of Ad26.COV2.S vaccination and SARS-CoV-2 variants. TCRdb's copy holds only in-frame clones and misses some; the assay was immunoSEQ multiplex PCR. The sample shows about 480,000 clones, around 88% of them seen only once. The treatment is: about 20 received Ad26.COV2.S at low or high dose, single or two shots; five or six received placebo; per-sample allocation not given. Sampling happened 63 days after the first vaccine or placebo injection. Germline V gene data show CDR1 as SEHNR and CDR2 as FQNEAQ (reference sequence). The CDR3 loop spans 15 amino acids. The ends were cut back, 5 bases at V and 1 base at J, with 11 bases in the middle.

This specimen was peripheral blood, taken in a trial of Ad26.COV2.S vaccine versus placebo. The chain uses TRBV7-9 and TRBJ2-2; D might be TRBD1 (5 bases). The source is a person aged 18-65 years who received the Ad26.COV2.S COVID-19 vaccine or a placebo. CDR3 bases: TGTGCCAGCAGCCCCGTGGGGCTGAACACCGGGGAGCTGTTTTTT. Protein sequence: CASSPVGLNTGELFF.